Described below is a single TCR beta chain sequence and its context. This clone's antigen is unknown. No base quality values were provided; no much bigger clone lies one nucleotide off. This record comes from a study of cytomegalovirus exposure and HLA in healthy donors (dated by TCRdb to 2016 to 2017). The study in broad terms: In an earlier analysis of roughly 590 of the donors, around 300 Gb of sequence data and about 110 million unique TCR beta sequences from 150 million to 200 million T cells were reported. A separate validation cohort of 100 to 150 different subjects was used in addition to the roughly 620-subject first cohort. In a later genetic analysis, genome-wide SNP genotypes for about 60% of the 666 donors were used, and that subset was treated as a discovery cohort. Among 398 genotyped donors of the cohort, an average of roughly 240,000 unique TCR beta nucleotide sequences were sequenced per donor, about a sixth of them non-productive. Both class I and class II loci were covered by HLA typing, at four-digit resolution. Typing coverage differed by locus: A, B, C, DRB1 and DQB1 were typed in roughly 629-630 donors, DQA1 in 500 to 550, DPA1 in nearly 610, and DPB1 in just under 490. Every discovery cohort repertoire had been produced on one sequencing platform. To predict cytomegalovirus infection status, the study combined high-throughput TCR immunosequencing, statistical association of individual TCRs with disease status, and machine learning. Among the approximately 430 genotyped donors, approximately 77% belonged to the genetic ancestry cluster associated with self-reported Caucasian donors. A handful of DR-DQ haplotypes were handled as single units for association and clustering because linkage in the cohort was strong. A later analysis re-analyzed previously published TCR beta repertoires from about 730 donors and added high-resolution HLA genotyping to study TCR occurrence patterns. The aim of the study was to test whether cataloging public T cell receptors could identify signatures of past pathogen exposure. An earlier analysis of several hundred of the donors applied high-throughput TCR beta sequencing to assess whether each TCR beta V gene segment acted as functional or pseudogenic. Donor age, sex, ethnicity and CMV serostatus were compiled alongside the repertoire data. An early release that covered around 590 HLA-typed donors contained approximately 300 gigabases of sequencing data and tens of millions of unique TCR sequences. The study profiled the T cell repertoires of hundreds of subjects by immunosequencing and related them to cytomegalovirus serostatus. In the later analysis, no new phenotypic data were used to find candidate immune exposures; instead, reliance was placed on TCR beta sequences and their occurrence across donors. Findings and caveats that apply to the study as a whole: Because some donors lacked HLA typing at each locus, the association tests relied only on the typed subset. Specific HLA alleles were associated with over 15,000 TCR beta sequences at a false discovery rate of 0.05 in a later analysis. According to a later analysis, parvovirus B19, influenza, CMV and Epstein-Barr virus appeared linked to several top co-occurrence clusters. Linkage disequilibrium might explain the correlated functional status among segregating V segments, but an unknown experimental factor could not be excluded. A total of 150 to 200 TCR beta chains were listed by the study as associated with cytomegalovirus. In an earlier analysis of approximately 600 of the donors, most TCR beta V segments were observed in productive rearrangements about 87% or about 30% of the time, broadly matching IMGT annotations. A further reported finding was that TCR beta sequences accurately predicted the HLA-A and HLA-B alleles for most subjects in the first cohort. Roughly 15 rarely observed V segments, including chromosome 9 orphons, were excluded from the earlier analysis of some 590 of the donors because counts were too low. A cluster of highly shared sequence variants was judged likely to be a technical artifact of the sequencing pipeline. The authors suggested that the approach could potentially be generalized to other disease states and immunological phenotypes. Roughly uniform sequencing depth across donors was assumed in presence/absence analyses, although this assumption may not hold. Strong co-occurrence of HLA alleles, especially DR and DQ, made assigning TCR associations to individual alleles difficult. The only immune exposure information available for the cohort was CMV serostatus. A later analysis found that TCR association rates varied across HLA loci, with DRB1 alleles showing the most associated TCRs and HLA-C alleles the fewest. Cytomegalovirus status was reported to be diagnosed by the classifier with high specificity and sensitivity in both the original and validation cohorts. In a later genetic analysis, a missense DCLRE1C variant was associated with V-gene and J-gene trimming of TCR beta chains, and the association was replicated in an independent cohort. Some IMGT-functional V segments, including TRBV6-2 and TRBV6-3, could not be told apart with the 87-base-pair reads, so those segments were excluded. Across donors, most TCR sequences were observed very rarely, whereas some public TCRs were present in many individuals. A few of the identified cytomegalovirus-associated TCR beta chains were confirmed in vitro to be specific for cytomegalovirus antigens. Compared with the approximately 670-donor mean, donors in an Asian-associated ancestry cluster had fewer N-insertions in productive TCRs, according to a later genetic analysis. In a later analysis, HLA-associated TCR beta chains showed more clonal expansion and lower generation probabilities than non-associated chains that were equally common. Only TCR beta chains were sequenced in this cohort, and the absence of alpha or paired-chain data limited detectable features. Most CMV-associated TCR beta chains appeared to be HLA-restricted in a later analysis, and the HLA associations seemed to be driven largely by CMV exposure.

The cohort consisted of 600 to 700 healthy bone marrow donors. Cohort members were all nominally healthy when sampled, although unrecorded immune exposures were likely present. The donor tested CMV seronegative and was one of the 352 seronegative cohort members. Each donor provided a peripheral blood sample, and peripheral blood mononuclear cells were used for TCR beta sequencing. Genomic DNA was extracted from the blood cell samples with the Qiagen DNeasy Blood Extraction Kit. For CDR1 and CDR2, the germline V gene lists SGHTA and FQGNSA. The CDR3 covers 15 residues, taking in both the cysteine and the phenylalanine. Only the CDR3 DNA stays, 45 bases, in frame from base 1. Between the V and J ends, shortened by 4 bases and 3 bases respectively, the junction contains 15 bases. Library generation was performed with the immunoSEQ multiplex PCR assay. The multiplex PCR relied on a mix of 60 forward primers for TCR Vbeta segments and 13 reverse primers for TCR Jbeta segments. The CDR3 region of rearranged TCR beta genes was amplified from genomic DNA by a multiplex PCR assay. Amplified TCR beta libraries were sequenced as 87-base-pair reads on the Illumina HiSeq System. The study's processing was this. A later analysis tallied 80 million to 95 million unique TCR beta chains across the 660 or so repertoires, and some 10 million of those chains were shared by two or more donors. A nearest-neighbor algorithm error-corrected the raw reads and collapsed the reads into unique sequences, merging closely related sequences to remove PCR and sequencing errors. Alignment of CDR3 sequences to IMGT reference sequences was used to assign V, D and J gene segments. For a sequence to be retained, a match of at least six nucleotides to both a V gene segment and a J gene segment was required. A rearrangement was called productive if the CDR3 had no stop codons and remained in frame with V and J, and every other rearrangement was called non-productive. Following IMGT convention, CDR3 was defined as the stretch from the second conserved V-encoded cysteine to the conserved J-encoded phenylalanine. In an earlier analysis of approximately 590 of the donors, sequences lacking an unambiguous match to a single V gene segment were excluded. In an earlier analysis of several hundred of the donors, V segments were called functional above 56.7% productive rearrangements and were called segregating when the between-donor standard deviation exceeded 5%. To diagnose cytomegalovirus status from the catalog of TCR beta chain sequences, a statistical classification framework was built. A later analysis assigned V and J genes by comparing TCR nucleotide sequences with IMGT/GENE-DB human TR gene sequences. In a later analysis, CDR3 sequences and most-parsimonious VDJ recombination scenarios were assigned using the TCRdist pipeline. A later analysis defined each TCR beta chain by its CDR3 amino acid sequence plus V-gene family, and excluded reads lacking a unique V-gene family. A later analysis removed several hundred highly shared, low-generation-probability nucleotide sequences to deal with suspected cross-contamination and a sequencing artifact. A later analysis calculated a clonal expansion index for each public chain from normalized within-repertoire ranks of inferred template counts. A later analysis computed generation probabilities with a VDJ recombination model fitted to out-of-frame rearrangements, and checked the results against IGoR. Hypergeometric tests were used in a later analysis to score TCR-TCR, TCR-HLA and TCR-CMV co-occurrence, with a repertoire-size bias correction applied to the TCR pairs. A later analysis estimated false discovery rates by permuting HLA or CMV assignments 20 times. In a later analysis, co-occurring TCRs were grouped with DBSCAN, and TCRdist sequence similarity was added when clustering was performed within HLA-allele-positive subsets. Co-occurrence clustering excluded repertoires with fewer than 30,000 or more than 120,000 public chains, plus five with anomalous nucleotide sharing. The source is immuneACCESS, and TCRdb retained only in-frame sequences with V and J called. Part of the clones is not carried over; for the studies checked, unresolved V genes explain less than half of this, and the remainder is unexplained. Clone size and V and J calls were adopted from that table, with D and trimming inferred from the DNA. The sample table lists approximately 150,000 clones, about 80% of them with a count of one. The top ten clones comprise about 5% of the sample.

Material for sequencing was PBMCs. Recombination joined TRBV7-2 with TRBJ1-1, with TRBD1 tentatively as D gene (5 bases match). This TCR was sampled from a man aged 35-49 years in good health and CMV-seronegative. The DNA is as follows: TGTGCCAGCAGCTCCGACAGCGTCCGTTACACTGAAGCTTTCTTT. Translated, this gives CASSSDSVRYTEAFF.